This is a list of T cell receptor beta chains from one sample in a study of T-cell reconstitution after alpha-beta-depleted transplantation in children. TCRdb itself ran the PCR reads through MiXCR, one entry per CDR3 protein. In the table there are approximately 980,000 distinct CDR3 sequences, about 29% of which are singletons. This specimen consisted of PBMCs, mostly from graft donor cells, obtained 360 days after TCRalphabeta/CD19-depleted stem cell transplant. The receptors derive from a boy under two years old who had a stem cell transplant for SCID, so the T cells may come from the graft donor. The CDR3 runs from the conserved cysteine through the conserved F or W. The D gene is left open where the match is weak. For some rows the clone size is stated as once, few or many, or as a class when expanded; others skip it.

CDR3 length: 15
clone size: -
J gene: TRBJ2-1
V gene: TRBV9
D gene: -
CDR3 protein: CASSVATGYGNEQFF
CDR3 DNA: TGTGCCAGCAGCGTAGCAACAGGTTACGGCAATGAGCAGTTCTTC

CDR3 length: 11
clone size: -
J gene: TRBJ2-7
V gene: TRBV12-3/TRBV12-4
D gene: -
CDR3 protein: CASSLGIGQYF
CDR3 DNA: TGTGCCAGCAGTTTGGGGATTGGGCAGTACTTC

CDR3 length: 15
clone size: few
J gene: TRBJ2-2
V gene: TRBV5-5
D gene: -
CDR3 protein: CASSLLGEVPGELFF
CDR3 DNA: TGTGCCAGCAGCTTGTTAGGGGAGGTTCCCGGGGAGCTGTTTTTT

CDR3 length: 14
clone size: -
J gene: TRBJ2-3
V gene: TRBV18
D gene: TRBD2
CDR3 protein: CASSWLAGTDTQYF
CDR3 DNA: TGTGCCAGCTCATGGCTAGCGGGCACAGATACGCAGTATTTT

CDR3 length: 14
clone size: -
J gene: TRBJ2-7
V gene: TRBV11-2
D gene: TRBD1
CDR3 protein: CASVGDRPPYEQYF
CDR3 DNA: TGTGCCAGCGTCGGGGACAGGCCTCCCTACGAGCAGTACTTC

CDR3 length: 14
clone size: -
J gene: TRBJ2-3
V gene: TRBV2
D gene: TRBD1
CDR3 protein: CASRGTGPTDTQYF
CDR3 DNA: TGTGCCAGCAGAGGGACAGGGCCCACAGATACGCAGTATTTT

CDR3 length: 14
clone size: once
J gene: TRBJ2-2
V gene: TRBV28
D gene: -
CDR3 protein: CASSSHRVTGELFF
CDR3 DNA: TGTGCCAGCAGTTCACACAGGGTAACCGGGGAGCTGTTTTTT

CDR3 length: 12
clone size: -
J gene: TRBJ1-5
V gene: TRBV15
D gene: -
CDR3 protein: CATSREDQPQHF
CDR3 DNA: TGTGCCACCAGCAGAGAAGATCAGCCCCAGCATTTT

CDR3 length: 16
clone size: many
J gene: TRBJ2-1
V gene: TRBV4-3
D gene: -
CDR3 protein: CASSQDGGPRYNEQFF
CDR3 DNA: TGCGCCAGCAGCCAGGACGGGGGTCCCCGATACAATGAGCAGTTCTTC

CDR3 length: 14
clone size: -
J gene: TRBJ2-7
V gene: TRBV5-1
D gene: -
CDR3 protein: CASSLDPHTYEQYF
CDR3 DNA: TGCGCCAGCAGCTTGGATCCGCATACCTACGAGCAGTACTTC

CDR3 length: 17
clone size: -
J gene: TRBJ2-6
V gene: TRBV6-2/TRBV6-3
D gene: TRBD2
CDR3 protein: CASRLAGALSGANVLTF
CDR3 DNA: TGTGCCAGCAGGTTAGCGGGGGCCCTCTCTGGGGCCAACGTCCTGACTTTC

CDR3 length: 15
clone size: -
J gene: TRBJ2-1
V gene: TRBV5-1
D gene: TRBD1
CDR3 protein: CASSPRGQGSNEQFF
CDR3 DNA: TGCGCCAGCAGCCCCCGAGGACAGGGAAGCAATGAGCAGTTCTTC

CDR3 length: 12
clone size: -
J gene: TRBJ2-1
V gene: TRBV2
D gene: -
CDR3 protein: CASSENRYEQFF
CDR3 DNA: TGTGCCAGCAGTGAAAATAGGTATGAGCAGTTCTTC

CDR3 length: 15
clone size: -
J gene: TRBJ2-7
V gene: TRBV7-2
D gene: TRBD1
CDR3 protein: CASSFLPGQFYEQYF
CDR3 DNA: TGTGCCAGCAGCTTCTTGCCGGGACAGTTCTACGAGCAGTACTTC

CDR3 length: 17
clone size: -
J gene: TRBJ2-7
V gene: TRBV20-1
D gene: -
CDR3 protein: CSARGAPTVPSSYEQYF
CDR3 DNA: TGCAGTGCTAGAGGGGCCCCGACAGTCCCAAGCTCCTACGAGCAGTACTTC

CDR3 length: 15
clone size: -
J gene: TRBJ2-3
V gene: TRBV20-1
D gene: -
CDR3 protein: CSATSPGLNTDTQYF
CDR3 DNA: TGCAGTGCTACTTCCCCGGGACTCAACACAGATACGCAGTATTTT

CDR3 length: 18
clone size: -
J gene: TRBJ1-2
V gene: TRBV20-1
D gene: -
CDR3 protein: CSARDPPNQSIANYGYTF
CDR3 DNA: TGCAGTGCTAGAGACCCCCCGAATCAAAGTATCGCCAACTATGGCTACACCTTC

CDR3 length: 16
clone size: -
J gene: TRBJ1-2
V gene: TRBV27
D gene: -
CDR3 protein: CASSRISRDANYGYTF
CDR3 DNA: TGTGCCAGCAGCCGAATTAGTCGGGATGCTAACTATGGCTACACCTTC

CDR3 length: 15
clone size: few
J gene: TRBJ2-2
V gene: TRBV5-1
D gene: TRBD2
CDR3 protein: CASSLEGLARRELFF
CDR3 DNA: TGCGCCAGCAGCTTGGAGGGACTAGCAAGGCGAGAGCTGTTTTTT

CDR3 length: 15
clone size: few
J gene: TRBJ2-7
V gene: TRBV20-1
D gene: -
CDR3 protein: CSARDGPRGFYEQYF
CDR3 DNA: TGCAGTGCTCGGGACGGCCCAAGGGGGTTCTACGAGCAGTACTTC

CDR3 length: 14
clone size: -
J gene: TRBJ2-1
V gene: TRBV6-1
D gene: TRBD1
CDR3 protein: CASSGQGWLNEQFF
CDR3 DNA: TGTGCCAGCAGTGGACAGGGTTGGCTCAATGAGCAGTTCTTC

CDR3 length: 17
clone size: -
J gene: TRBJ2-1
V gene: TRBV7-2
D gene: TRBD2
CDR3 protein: CAAGGGGLAGVLNEQFF
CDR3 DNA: TGTGCCGCGGGCGGTGGCGGGCTAGCGGGGGTCCTCAATGAGCAGTTCTTC

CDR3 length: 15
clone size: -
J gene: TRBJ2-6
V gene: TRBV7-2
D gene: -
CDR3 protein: CASSLRISGANVLTF
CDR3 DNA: TGTGCCAGCAGCCTTCGAATCTCTGGGGCCAACGTCCTGACTTTC

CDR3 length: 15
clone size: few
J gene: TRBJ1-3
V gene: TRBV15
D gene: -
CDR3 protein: CATSGTGFSGNTIYF
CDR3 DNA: TGTGCCACCAGCGGCACAGGGTTCTCTGGAAACACCATATATTTT

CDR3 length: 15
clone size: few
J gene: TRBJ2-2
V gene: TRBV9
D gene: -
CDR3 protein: CASSPRSPRAGELFF
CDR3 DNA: TGTGCCAGCAGCCCCCGCTCCCCGAGGGCCGGGGAGCTGTTTTTT

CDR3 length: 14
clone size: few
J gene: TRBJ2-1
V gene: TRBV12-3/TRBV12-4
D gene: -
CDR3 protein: CASSPDGLYNEQFF
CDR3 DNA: TGTGCCAGCAGTCCCGACGGTTTGTACAATGAGCAGTTCTTC

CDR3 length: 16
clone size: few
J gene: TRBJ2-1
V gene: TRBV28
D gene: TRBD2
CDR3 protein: CASSTPGTSGGNEQFF
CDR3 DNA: TGTGCCAGCAGCACACCCGGGACTAGCGGGGGCAATGAGCAGTTCTTC

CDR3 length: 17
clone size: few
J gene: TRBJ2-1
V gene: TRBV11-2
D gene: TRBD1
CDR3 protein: CASSSETGRGSYNEQFF
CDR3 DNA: TGTGCCAGCAGCTCTGAGACAGGGAGAGGCTCCTACAATGAGCAGTTCTTC

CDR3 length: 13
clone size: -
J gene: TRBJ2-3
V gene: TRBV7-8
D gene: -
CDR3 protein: CASSQFAGTHQYF
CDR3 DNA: TGTGCCAGCAGCCAATTTGCCGGGACCCACCAGTATTTT

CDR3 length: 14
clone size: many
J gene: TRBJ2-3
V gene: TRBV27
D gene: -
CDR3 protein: CASSFSPSTDTQYF
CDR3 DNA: TGTGCCAGCAGTTTTAGTCCTAGCACAGATACGCAGTATTTT

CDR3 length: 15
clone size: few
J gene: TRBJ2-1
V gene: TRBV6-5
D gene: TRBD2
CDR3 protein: CASSLTSGGVSEQFF
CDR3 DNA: TGTGCCAGCAGCCTTACTAGCGGGGGGGTTTCTGAGCAGTTCTTC

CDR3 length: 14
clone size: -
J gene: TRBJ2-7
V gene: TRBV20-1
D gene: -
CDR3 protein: CSARVAKLPYEQYF
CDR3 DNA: TGCAGTGCTAGAGTGGCCAAACTCCCCTACGAGCAGTACTTC

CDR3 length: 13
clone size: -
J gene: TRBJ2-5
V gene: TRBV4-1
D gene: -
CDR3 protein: CASSQTPRETQYF
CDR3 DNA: TGCGCCAGCAGCCAAACCCCAAGGGAGACCCAGTACTTC

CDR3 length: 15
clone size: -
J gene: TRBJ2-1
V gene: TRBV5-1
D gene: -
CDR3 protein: CASRGPDQPLGEQFF
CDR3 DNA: TGCGCCAGCAGGGGCCCAGATCAGCCCCTAGGTGAGCAGTTCTTC

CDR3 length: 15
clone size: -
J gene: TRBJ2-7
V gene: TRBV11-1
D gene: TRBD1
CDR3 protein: CASSMRQGIRYEQYF
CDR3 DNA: TGTGCCAGCAGCATGCGACAGGGGATTAGGTACGAGCAGTACTTC

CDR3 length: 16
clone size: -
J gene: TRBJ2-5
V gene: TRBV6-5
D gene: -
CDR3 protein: CASSYSGTGSRETQYF
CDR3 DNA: TGTGCCAGCAGTTACTCGGGGACGGGCTCCAGAGAGACCCAGTACTTC

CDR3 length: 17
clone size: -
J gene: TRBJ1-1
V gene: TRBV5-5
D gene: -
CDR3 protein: CASSIPGRRQMNTEAFF
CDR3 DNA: TGTGCCAGCAGCATTCCGGGACGGAGACAAATGAACACTGAAGCTTTCTTT

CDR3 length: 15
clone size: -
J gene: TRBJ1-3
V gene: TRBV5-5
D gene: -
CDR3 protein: CASSLEQGFGNTIYF
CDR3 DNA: TGTGCCAGCAGCTTGGAACAGGGCTTCGGAAACACCATATATTTT

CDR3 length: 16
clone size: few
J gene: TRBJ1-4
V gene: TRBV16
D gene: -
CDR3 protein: CASWATGFRPNEKLFF
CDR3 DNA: TGTGCCAGCTGGGCCACAGGGTTTCGGCCTAATGAAAAACTGTTTTTT

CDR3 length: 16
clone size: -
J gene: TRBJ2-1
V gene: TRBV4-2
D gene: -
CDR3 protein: CASSQSPTKIYNEQFF
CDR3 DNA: TGTGCCAGCAGCCAATCCCCGACTAAAATCTACAATGAGCAGTTCTTC

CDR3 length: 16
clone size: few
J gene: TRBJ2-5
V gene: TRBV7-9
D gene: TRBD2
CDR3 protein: CASSPWTSGGQETQYF
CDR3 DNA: TGTGCCAGCAGCCCGTGGACTAGCGGGGGACAAGAGACCCAGTACTTC

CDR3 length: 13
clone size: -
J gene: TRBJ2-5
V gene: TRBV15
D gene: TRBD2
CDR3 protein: CATRTSGVETQYF
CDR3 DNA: TGTGCCACCCGTACTAGCGGGGTAGAGACCCAGTACTTC

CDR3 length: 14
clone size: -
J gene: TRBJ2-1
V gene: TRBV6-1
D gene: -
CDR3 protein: CASSRQVDYNEQFF
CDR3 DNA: TGTGCCAGCAGTCGTCAGGTGGATTACAATGAGCAGTTCTTC

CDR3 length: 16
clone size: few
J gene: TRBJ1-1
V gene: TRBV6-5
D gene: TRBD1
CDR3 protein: CASSYSGQGARSEAFF
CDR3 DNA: TGTGCCAGCAGTTACTCGGGACAGGGGGCGCGGTCTGAAGCTTTCTTT

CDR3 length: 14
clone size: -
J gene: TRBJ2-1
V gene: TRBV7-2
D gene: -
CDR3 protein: CASSLDAGSNEQFF
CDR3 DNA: TGTGCCAGCAGCTTAGATGCGGGAAGCAATGAGCAGTTCTTC

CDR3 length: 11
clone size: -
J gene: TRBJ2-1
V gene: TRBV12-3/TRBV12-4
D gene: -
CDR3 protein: CASSLTVEQFF
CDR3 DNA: TGTGCCAGCAGTCTAACAGTGGAGCAGTTCTTC

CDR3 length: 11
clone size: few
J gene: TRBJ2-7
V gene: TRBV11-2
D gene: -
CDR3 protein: CASSTRTEQYF
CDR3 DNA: TGTGCCAGCAGTACCAGAACCGAGCAGTACTTC

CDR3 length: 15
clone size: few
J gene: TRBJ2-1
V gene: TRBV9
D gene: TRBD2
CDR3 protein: CASKAGPSTYNEQFF
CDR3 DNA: TGTGCCAGCAAAGCGGGGCCCTCAACCTACAATGAGCAGTTCTTC

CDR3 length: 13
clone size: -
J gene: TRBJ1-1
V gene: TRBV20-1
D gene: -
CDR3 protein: CSARERANTEAFF
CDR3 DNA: TGCAGTGCTAGAGAGCGAGCGAACACTGAAGCTTTCTTT

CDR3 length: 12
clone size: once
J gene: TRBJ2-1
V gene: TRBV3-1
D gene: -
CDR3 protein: CASSQDLAEQFF
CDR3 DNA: TGTGCCAGCAGCCAAGATCTTGCTGAGCAGTTCTTC

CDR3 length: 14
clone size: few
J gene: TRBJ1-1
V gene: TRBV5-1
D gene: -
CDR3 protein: CASSSRRYSDEAFF
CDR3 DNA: TGCGCCAGCAGCTCTAGAAGGTACAGCGATGAAGCTTTCTTT

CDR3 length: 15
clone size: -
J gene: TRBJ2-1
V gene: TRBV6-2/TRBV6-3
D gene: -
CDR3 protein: CASSYGPEFYNEQFF
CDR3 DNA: TGTGCCAGCAGTTATGGTCCTGAATTCTACAATGAGCAGTTCTTC

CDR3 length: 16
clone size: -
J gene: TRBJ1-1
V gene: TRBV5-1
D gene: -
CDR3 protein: CASSLDPGRISTEAFF
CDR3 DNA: TGCGCCAGCAGCTTGGACCCGGGGAGGATTAGCACTGAAGCTTTCTTT

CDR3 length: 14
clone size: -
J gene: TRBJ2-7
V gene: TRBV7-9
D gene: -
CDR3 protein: CASSLVSPRDEQYF
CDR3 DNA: TGTGCCAGCAGCTTAGTCTCACCTCGGGACGAGCAGTACTTC